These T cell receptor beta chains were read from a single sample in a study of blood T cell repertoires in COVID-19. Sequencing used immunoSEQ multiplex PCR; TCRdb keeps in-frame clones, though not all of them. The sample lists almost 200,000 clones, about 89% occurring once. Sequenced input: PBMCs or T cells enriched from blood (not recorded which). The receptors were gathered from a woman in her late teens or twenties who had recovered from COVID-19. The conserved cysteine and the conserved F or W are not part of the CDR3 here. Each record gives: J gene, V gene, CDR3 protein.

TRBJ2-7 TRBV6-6 ASSTTGKTYEQY
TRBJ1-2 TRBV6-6 ASSDTGNYGYT
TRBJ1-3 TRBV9 ASSNQVAGNTIY
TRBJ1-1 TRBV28 ASSTTGQGWTEAF
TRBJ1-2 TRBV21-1 ASSRRCWDRAEILGDYGYT
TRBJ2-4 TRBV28 ASSLQWDRLLLAKNIQY
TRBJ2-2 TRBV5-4 ASSTIQGAGTGELF
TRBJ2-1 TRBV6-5 ASSYSTDRGHDEQF
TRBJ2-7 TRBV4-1 ASSQVANPPYYEQY
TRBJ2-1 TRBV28 ASSSLREQF
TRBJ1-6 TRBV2 ASSAGPPGSPLH
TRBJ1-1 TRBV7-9 ASSYGTGETEAF
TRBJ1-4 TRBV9 ASSPTGLIATNEKLF
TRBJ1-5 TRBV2 ASRRPGRGQDQPQH
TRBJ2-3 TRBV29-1 SVVAAGSTDTQY
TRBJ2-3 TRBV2 ASGARPDTQY
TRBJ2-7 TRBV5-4 ASTETGIDEQY
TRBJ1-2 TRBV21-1 ASSTLTGGNGYT
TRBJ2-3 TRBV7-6 ASSLGASGATVGNTQY
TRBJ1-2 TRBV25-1 ASSEQQDYGYT
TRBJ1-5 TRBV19 ASRDRGSNQPQH
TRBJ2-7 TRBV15 ATSREVVREQY
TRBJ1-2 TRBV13 ASSYSGTGVPGAYGYT
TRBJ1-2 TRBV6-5 ASSYSGKLYGYT
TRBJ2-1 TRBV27 ASSSLPGQGAGGKQF
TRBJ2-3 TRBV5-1 ASSFATSGGSADTQY